This TCR beta chain was profiled in a study of identical twins. MiXCR, run by TCRdb on the 5' RACE reads, gives a single entry per CDR3 protein. The sample yields 250,000 to 350,000 distinct CDR3 sequences, about 8.3% seen once. This clonotype has ten or more counts. The CDR3 spans 11 residues. Trimming stripped 5 bases from V and 11 bases from J, with 12 bases between. These sequences were also reported in another study, on yellow fever vaccine responses in identical twins.

Sequenced: memory (CD45RO+) T cells sorted from blood. The sequence came from a young woman in good health. The chain carries TRBV12-3 or TRBV12-4 and TRBJ1-1; D may be TRBD1 (5 bases). CDR3 bases: TGTGCCAGCAGTACCGGGACCAGGGCTTTCTTT. The encoded protein is CASSTGTRAFF.